This TCR beta chain was sequenced during a study of patients and donors after allogeneic stem cell transplantation. Germline trimming cut 5 bases from V and 5 bases from J; bases unmatched to any gene: 10. This CDR3 spans 14 amino acids. The germline gives CDR1 DFQATT, CDR2 SNEGSKA (reference sequence). The sample holds a few counts of this clonotype. TCRdb fed the RT-PCR reads into MiXCR, producing one record per CDR3 protein. In the table there are about a million distinct CDR3 sequences, roughly 18% of which are singletons. The sample was blood, either unsorted or a sorted T cell fraction (not recorded which). The chain combines TRBV20-1 with TRBJ2-7; 9 bases map to TRBD1. This receptor was taken from a human donor who was either an allogeneic HSCT recipient or a stem cell or donor lymphocyte infusion donor (not recorded which). It is not recorded whose cells these are; they may come from a transplant donor. The CDR3 coding sequence is TGCAGTGCTGGACAGGGGATCCCACTGCACGAGCAGTACTTC. Translation gives CSAGQGIPLHEQYF.